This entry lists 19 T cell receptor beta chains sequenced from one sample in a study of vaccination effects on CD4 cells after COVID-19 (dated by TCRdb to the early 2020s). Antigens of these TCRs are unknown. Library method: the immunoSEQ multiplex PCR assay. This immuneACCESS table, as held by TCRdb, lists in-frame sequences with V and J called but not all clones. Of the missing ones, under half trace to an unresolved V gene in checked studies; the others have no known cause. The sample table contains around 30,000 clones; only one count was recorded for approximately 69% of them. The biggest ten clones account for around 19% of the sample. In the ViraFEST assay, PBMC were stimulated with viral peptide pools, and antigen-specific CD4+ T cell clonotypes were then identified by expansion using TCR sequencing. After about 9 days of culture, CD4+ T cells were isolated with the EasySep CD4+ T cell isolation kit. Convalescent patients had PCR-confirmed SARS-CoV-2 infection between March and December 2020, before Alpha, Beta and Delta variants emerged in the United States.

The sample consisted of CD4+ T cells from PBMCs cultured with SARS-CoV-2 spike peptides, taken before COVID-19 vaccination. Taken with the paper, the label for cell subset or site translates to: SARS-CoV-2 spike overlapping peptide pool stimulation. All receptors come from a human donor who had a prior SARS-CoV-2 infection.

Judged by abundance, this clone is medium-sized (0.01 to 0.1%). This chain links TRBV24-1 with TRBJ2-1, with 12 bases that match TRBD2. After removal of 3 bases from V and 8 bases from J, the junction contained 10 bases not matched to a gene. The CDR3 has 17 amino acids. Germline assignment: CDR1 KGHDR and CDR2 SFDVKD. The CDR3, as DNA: TGTGCCACCAGTGATATGAAGACTAGCGGGAGCTTCGATGAGCAGTTCTTC. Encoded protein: CATSDMKTSGSFDEQFF.

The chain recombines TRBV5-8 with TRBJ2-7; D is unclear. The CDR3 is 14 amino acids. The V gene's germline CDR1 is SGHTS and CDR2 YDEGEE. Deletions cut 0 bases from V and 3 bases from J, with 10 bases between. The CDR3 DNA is TGTGCCAGCAGCTTGGCCAGGAAGATCTACGAGCAGTACTTC. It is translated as CASSLARKIYEQYF.

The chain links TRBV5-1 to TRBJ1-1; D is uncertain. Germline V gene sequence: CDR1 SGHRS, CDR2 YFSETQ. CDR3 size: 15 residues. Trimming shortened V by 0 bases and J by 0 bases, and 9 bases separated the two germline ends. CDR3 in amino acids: CASSLAPGLNTEAFF. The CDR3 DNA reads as TGCGCCAGCAGCTTGGCACCCGGCCTGAACACTGAAGCTTTCTTT. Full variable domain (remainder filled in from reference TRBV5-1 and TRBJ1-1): KAGVTQTPRYLIKTRGQQVTLSCSPISGHRSVSWYQQTPGQGLQFLFEYFSETQRNKGNFPGRFSGRQFSNSRSEMNVSTLELGDSALYLCASSLAPGLNTEAFFGQGTRLTVV.

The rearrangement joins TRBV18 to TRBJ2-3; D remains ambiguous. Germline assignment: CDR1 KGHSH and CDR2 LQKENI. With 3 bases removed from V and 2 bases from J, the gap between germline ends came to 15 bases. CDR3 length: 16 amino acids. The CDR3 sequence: CASSPLYEAVTDTQYF. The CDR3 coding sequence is TGTGCCAGCTCACCCTTATACGAGGCTGTCACAGATACGCAGTATTTT.

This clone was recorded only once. The CDR3 DNA sequence: TGTGCCAGCAGTTTACCGGGAGATCAATTGGCAAAACTGTTTTTT. This translates into CASSLPGDQLAKLFF. The chain combines TRBV28 with TRBJ1-4; D remains ambiguous. V lost 2 bases, J lost 10 bases, and 17 bases lay in between. The CDR3 consists of 15 residues. Germline-derived CDR1 and CDR2 are MDHEN and SYDVKM.

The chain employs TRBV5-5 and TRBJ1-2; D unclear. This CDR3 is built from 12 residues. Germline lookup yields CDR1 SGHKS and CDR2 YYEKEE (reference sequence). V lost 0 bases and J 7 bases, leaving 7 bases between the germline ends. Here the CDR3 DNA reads TGTGCCAGCAGCTTGGGGGATTTTGGCTACACCTTC. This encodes CASSLGDFGYTF.

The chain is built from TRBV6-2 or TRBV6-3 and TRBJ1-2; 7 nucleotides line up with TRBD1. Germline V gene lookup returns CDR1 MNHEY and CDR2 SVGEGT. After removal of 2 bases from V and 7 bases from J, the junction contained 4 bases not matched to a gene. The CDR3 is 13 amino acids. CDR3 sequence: CASSYGTAPGYTF. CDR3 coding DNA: TGTGCCAGCAGTTACGGGACAGCCCCTGGCTACACCTTC.

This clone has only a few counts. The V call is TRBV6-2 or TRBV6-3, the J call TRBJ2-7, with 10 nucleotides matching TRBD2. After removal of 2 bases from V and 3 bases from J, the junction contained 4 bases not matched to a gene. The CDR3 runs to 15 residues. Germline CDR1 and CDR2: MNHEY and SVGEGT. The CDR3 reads CASSYGLAGDYEQYF. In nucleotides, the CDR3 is TGTGCCAGCAGTTACGGCCTAGCGGGGGACTACGAGCAGTACTTC.

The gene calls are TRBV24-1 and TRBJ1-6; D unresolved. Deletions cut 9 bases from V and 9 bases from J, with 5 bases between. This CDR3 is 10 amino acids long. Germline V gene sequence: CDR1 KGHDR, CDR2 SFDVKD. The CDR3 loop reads CATYGSPLHF. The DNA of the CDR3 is TGTGCCACCTACGGTTCACCCCTCCACTTT.

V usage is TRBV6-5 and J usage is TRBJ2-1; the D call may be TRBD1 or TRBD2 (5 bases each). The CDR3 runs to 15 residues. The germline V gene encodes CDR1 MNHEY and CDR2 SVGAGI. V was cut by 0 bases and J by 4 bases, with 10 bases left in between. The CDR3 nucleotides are TGTGCCAGCAGTTACTCCGGGACCGGATACAATGAGCAGTTCTTC. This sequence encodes CASSYSGTGYNEQFF.

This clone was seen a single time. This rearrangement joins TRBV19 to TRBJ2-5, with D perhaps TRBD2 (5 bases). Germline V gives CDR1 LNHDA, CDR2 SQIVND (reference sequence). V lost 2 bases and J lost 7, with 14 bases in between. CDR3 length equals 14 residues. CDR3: CASSIREGMGTQYF. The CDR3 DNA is TGTGCCAGTAGTATACGAGAGGGAATGGGGACCCAGTACTTC.

The CDR3 coding sequence is TGTGCCAGCAGCATCTCCACTGGGACTAGCGGGGGGGAGACCCAGTACTTC. This sequence encodes CASSISTGTSGGETQYF. The gene calls are TRBV9 and TRBJ2-5, with TRBD2 matching 15 bases. The CDR3 runs to 17 residues. The V and J ends lost 4 bases and 5 bases, in that order; junction bases with no gene match: 9. Germline V gives CDR1 SGDLS, CDR2 YYNGEE.

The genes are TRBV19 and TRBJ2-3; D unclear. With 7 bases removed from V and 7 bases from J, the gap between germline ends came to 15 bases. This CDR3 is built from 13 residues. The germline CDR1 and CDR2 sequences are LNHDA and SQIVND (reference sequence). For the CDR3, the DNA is TGTGCCAGTACGTGGGCGTCCTCAAATACGCAGTATTTT. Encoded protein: CASTWASSNTQYF.

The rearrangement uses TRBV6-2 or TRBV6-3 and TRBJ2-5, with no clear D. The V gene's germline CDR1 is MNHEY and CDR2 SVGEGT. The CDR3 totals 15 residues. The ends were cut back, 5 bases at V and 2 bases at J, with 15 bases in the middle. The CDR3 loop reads CASSTPELPQETQYF. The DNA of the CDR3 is TGTGCCAGCAGTACACCCGAACTACCTCAAGAGACCCAGTACTTC.

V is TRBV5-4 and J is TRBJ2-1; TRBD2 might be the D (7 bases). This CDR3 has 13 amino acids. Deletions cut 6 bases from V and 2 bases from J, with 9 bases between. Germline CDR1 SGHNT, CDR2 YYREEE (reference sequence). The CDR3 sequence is CASKRDTYNEQFF. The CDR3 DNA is TGTGCCAGCAAGCGGGACACCTACAATGAGCAGTTCTTC.

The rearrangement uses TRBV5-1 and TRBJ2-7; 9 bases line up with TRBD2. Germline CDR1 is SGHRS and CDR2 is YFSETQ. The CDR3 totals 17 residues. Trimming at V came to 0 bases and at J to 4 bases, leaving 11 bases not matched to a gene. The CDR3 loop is CASSLEFLASGTYEQYF. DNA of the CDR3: TGCGCCAGCAGCTTGGAGTTTTTGGCTAGCGGGACTTACGAGCAGTACTTC.

The CDR3 bases are TGTGCCAGCAGAATTTTTGGGGCTCTCAATGAGCAGTTCTTC. It yields the protein CASRIFGALNEQFF. This chain connects TRBV5-4 to TRBJ2-1; possibly TRBD1 for D (5 bases). V shed 5 bases and J shed 6 bases, with 15 bases lying between them. This CDR3 is 14 amino acids long. CDR1 is SGHNT and CDR2 is YYREEE in the germline V gene (reference sequence).

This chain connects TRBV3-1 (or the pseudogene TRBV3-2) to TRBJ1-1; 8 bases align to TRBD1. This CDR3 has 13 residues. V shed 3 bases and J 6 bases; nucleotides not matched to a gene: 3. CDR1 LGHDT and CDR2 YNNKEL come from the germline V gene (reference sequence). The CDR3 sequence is CASSHQQGAEAFF. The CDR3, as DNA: TGTGCCAGCAGCCACCAACAGGGGGCTGAAGCTTTCTTT.

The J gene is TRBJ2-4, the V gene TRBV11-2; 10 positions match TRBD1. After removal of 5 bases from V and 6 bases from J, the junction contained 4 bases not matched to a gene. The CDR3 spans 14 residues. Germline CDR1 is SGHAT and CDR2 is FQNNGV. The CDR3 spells CASSARDRGNIQYF. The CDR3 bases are TGTGCCAGCAGCGCCCGGGACAGGGGAAACATTCAGTACTTC.